The following is a T cell receptor beta chain sequence with its context. Its recognized antigen is unknown. The sample holds no much larger clone one base away, and base qualities are not on file. The record originates from a study of shared clonotypes between healthy human individuals (dated by TCRdb to the early 2020s). Looking at the study overall: A couple of women and a few men aged 18 to 49 years were included in the cohort. For each donor, three plates each were used for CD4 naive and CD4 memory, two plates were used for CD8 naive, and one plate was used for CD8 memory. To estimate repertoire size and how much clonotypes are shared between individuals, the study performed deep sequencing of blood TCR repertoires from 4 to 6 healthy adults. To increase sequencing depth and limit assay-specific biases, different laboratories used diverse techniques to prepare libraries and sequence TCR repertoires. Between about 0.85 and 9.5 billion PBMCs per donor were obtained by leukapheresis. General findings and caveats noted by the study authors: Higher generation probabilities were observed for clonotypes shared by all four sorted-subset donors than for non-shared clonotypes. Even with the large sequencing depth, rarefaction of the sorted-subset datasets indicated that sequencing was incomplete. Pairwise subsampling indicated that sequencing depth was expected to affect the degree of clonotype sharing among donors. Sampling was limited to blood, and TCR repertoires in tissue likely differ from TCR repertoires in blood. Estimated clonotype richness was generally larger for naive than for memory subsets. Across several donors, roughly 5% of naive CD4, approximately 3.6% of naive CD8, roughly 2.2% of memory CD4, and 0.4% of memory CD8 clonotypes were shared. Because the study included only a small number of donors, the genetic and exposure-history diversity represented was limited.

CDR1 and CDR2 are read off the germline V gene as MDHEN and SYDVKM. Trimming removed 3 bases from V and 5 bases from J, leaving 13 bases between the germline ends. Its CDR3 holds 14 amino acids, cysteine through phenylalanine. CDR3 DNA only is kept here, 42 bases in frame from base 1. The donors were healthy, HIV-negative adults with no recently reported acute infections or vaccinations. All donors were Caucasian adults living in Nashville, Tennessee, USA. CD8 memory samples consisted of magnetically selected CD45RO+ cells combined with CCR7-negative CD45RA+ effector memory (TemRA) cells. Blood was collected by leukapheresis, and PBMCs were isolated by Ficoll-Histopaque density gradient centrifugation and then cryopreserved in liquid nitrogen vapor phase. Analytical flow cytometry was used to check the purity and quantity of each magnetically sorted T cell population. Genomic DNA was isolated from every sorted fraction and measured by UV absorbance on a Nanodrop 2000c.

Using the deep immunoSEQ assay, multiplex PCR amplified TCR CDR3 regions from genomic DNA. For each cell subset, the extracted genomic DNA was distributed evenly across all wells of several immunoSEQ 96-well plates, and each plate served as one replicate. For sorted subsets, about 220 ng of genomic DNA, equivalent to 25,000 to 35,000 T cell genomes, went into each replicate PCR. Purified libraries were quantified with a Qubit 3.0 fluorometer, sized on a Bioanalyzer 2100, and re-quantified with the KAPA Library Quantification kit. A separate single-read 150-cycle Illumina NextSeq 550 flow cell was used to sequence each immunoSEQ 96-well plate. In the source study's methods: Because only junctional sequences without quality scores were contained in the immunoSEQ output, filtering matching that applied to full-length reads could not be performed. Sequences were annotated with PyIR, a Python wrapper for IgBLAST v1.9, using IMGT germline references to assign V/J genes and CDR3. Reads were removed for weak V/J assignments (E-value above 1e-6), missing CDR3, stop codons, out-of-frame junctions, or ambiguous translated residues. V3J clonotypes were defined as sequences sharing the same inferred V gene, J gene, and CDR3 amino acid sequence. Percentage overlap between repertoires was calculated by dividing the number of shared unique clonotypes by the size of the smaller repertoire. Repertoire richness was assessed with RTK rarefaction, the Chao1 estimator, and Recon v2.1 estimates of unobserved clonotypes. Generation probabilities for all TCRbeta clonotypes obtained by the gDNA method from a handful of donors were computed using OLGA. This immuneACCESS table, as held by TCRdb, lists in-frame sequences with V and J called but not all clones. Of the missing ones, under half trace to an unresolved V gene in checked studies; the others have no known cause. D and trimming were read from the DNA, whereas the V and J calls and clone size are those reported in that table. The table for this sample lists some 700,000 clones; around 90% of them were counted only once. The ten largest clonotypes hold more than 30% of the sample.

The sample comprised memory CD8+ T cells from PBMCs. According to the study, the label for this sample's cell subset or site signals: CD45RO+ cells pooled with CCR7-negative TemRA cells. The rearrangement combines TRBV28 with TRBJ2-5, and TRBD2 may be the D gene, going by 5 matching bases. The receptor's source is a man aged 18-30 years in good health. Some clones in this sample may be carry-over from other donors' samples. The DNA is as follows: TGTGCCAGCAGTTTTGGGCTAGCAAGGGAGACCCAGTACTTC. It specifies CASSFGLARETQYF.